Presented here are 3 T cell receptor beta chains from one specimen sequenced in a study of T cell responses to AZD1222 COVID-19 vaccine. Sequencing was performed with immunoSEQ multiplex PCR; in TCRdb, only in-frame clones are kept and a portion is missing. The data contain around 110,000 clones, approximately 90% of them singletons. This specimen consisted of peripheral blood, obtained 28 days after the second AZD1222 dose. Receptors were obtained from an adult who received the AZD1222 COVID-19 vaccine.

This clone was counted once. The chain employs TRBV2 and TRBJ2-5, with D possibly TRBD1 on 6 matching bases. Germline V gene lookup returns CDR1 SNHLY and CDR2 FYNNEI. V shed 6 bases and J shed 2 bases, with 22 bases lying between them. CDR3 length equals 17 residues. The CDR3 here is CASRQTQGSPLQETQYF. The CDR3 DNA reads TGTGCCAGCAGACAAACGCAGGGGTCCCCTCTTCAAGAGACCCAGTACTTC.

The rearrangement joins TRBV5-4 to TRBJ1-1; D not certain. The CDR3 extends over 14 amino acids. CDR1 is SGHNT, CDR2 YYREEE, per germline (reference sequence). Trimming pared 2 bases from V and 4 bases from J, leaving 12 bases between. In DNA form, the CDR3 reads TGTGCCAGCAGCTTTGCGGGGTTTAGCACTGAAGCTTTCTTT. It is translated as CASSFAGFSTEAFF.

This clone was found once. This CDR3 is CASSSTGLAGELFF. The CDR3 DNA reads as TGTGCCAGCAGTTCTACAGGGTTAGCCGGGGAGCTGTTTTTT. The chain carries TRBV28 and TRBJ2-2; tentatively, D is TRBD1 (6 bases). Germline V lookup: CDR1 MDHEN, CDR2 SYDVKM. The CDR3 contains 14 residues. Deletions cut 4 bases from V and 6 bases from J, with 12 bases between.